Presented here are 29 T cell receptor beta chains from one specimen sequenced in a study of T cell responses to AZD1222 COVID-19 vaccine. Clones were read by immunoSEQ multiplex PCR, and TCRdb kept only the in-frame ones, dropping some. The sample carries about 120,000 clones, about 88% recorded once. The sample consisted of peripheral blood, taken on day 0 of AZD1222 vaccination. Every receptor here comes from an adult in good health.

This clone was found a few times. The chain couples TRBV19 to TRBJ2-1, with TRBD2 matching over 8 bases. This CDR3 contains 14 residues. The germline V gene encodes CDR1 LNHDA and CDR2 SQIVND (reference sequence). V trimming: 4 bases; J trimming: 4 bases; junction bases outside the gene matches: 3. The DNA for the CDR3 is TGTGCCAGTAGTACTCGCGGGGGGTACAATGAGCAGTTCTTC. Encoded protein: CASSTRGGYNEQFF.

This clone appeared a single time. The genes are TRBV7-3 and TRBJ2-1; D call uncertain. The CDR3 sequence is 17 residues long. CDR1 is SGHTA and CDR2 is FQGTGA in the germline V gene. Trimming pared 2 bases from V and 0 bases from J, leaving 14 bases between. The CDR3 DNA reads as TGTGCCAGCAGCTTATATGGCGCTACGAGCTCCTACAATGAGCAGTTCTTC. As protein: CASSLYGATSSYNEQFF.

The V and J genes are TRBV29-1 and TRBJ1-2, with a weak D call TRBD1 (6 bases). Germline values: CDR1 SQVTM, CDR2 ANQGSEA. Trimming stripped 8 bases from V and 8 bases from J, with 12 bases between. The CDR3 is 10 residues long. The CDR3, as DNA: TGCAGCAGGATGGGGGGCGGCTACACCTTC. Its translation: CSRMGGGYTF.

This chain joins TRBV19 and TRBJ2-7; 7 nucleotides agree with TRBD1. From germline, CDR1 is LNHDA and CDR2 SQIVND (reference sequence). The ends lost 5 bases at V and 7 bases at J; junction bases unmatched: 8. The CDR3 totals 13 residues. CDR3 sequence: CASSSTGTWEQYF. CDR3 coding DNA: TGTGCCAGTAGTTCGACAGGGACCTGGGAGCAGTACTTC.

The V gene is TRBV3-1 (or the pseudogene TRBV3-2), the J gene TRBJ1-5, with D perhaps TRBD1 (5 bases). V dropped 4 bases and J dropped 4 bases, with 11 bases sitting between them. This CDR3 region has 14 residues. Germline V gives CDR1 LGHDT, CDR2 YNNKEL (reference sequence). The CDR3 coding sequence is TGTGCCAGCAGCCGAGGTCGGGGGAATCAGCCCCAGCATTTT. Protein: CASSRGRGNQPQHF.

The V call is TRBV6-5, the J call TRBJ1-3; D is perhaps TRBD1 (5 bases). The CDR3 runs to 15 residues. In germline, CDR1 is MNHEY, CDR2 SVGAGI. V lost 5 bases to trimming and J lost 3 bases, with 14 bases between them. CDR3 amino acids: CASSPGGGVGNTIYF. For the CDR3, the DNA is TGTGCCAGCAGTCCTGGGGGAGGGGTTGGAAACACCATATATTTT.

The genes are TRBV27 and TRBJ2-1, with TRBD1 as a possible D gene (5 bases). Germline CDR1 MNHEY, CDR2 SMNVEV (reference sequence). The V end was cut by 2 bases, the J end by 9 bases, with 14 bases between. The CDR3 is made up of 14 amino acids. CDR3 bases: TGTGCCAGCAGTTTACTGGGATATCAGGGTGAGCAGTTCTTC. Amino acid sequence: CASSLLGYQGEQFF.

The genes are TRBV28 and TRBJ2-7; D not resolved. V shed 3 bases and J shed 3 bases, with 6 bases lying between them. Germline CDR1 reads MDHEN; CDR2 reads SYDVKM. The CDR3 runs 12 residues. The chain's CDR3 is CASSFPFYEQYF. CDR3 DNA sequence: TGTGCCAGCAGTTTCCCCTTCTACGAGCAGTACTTC.

J is TRBJ1-2 and V is TRBV2; no clear D gene. CDR1 and CDR2 (germline): SNHLY, FYNNEI. The CDR3 has 12 amino acids. The V end lost 8 bases, the J end lost 6 bases, and 13 bases lay between the germline ends. CDR3: CASWVGRDGYTF. CDR3 in DNA: TGTGCCAGCTGGGTCGGGCGGGATGGCTACACCTTC. The full variable domain, completed using reference TRBV2 and TRBJ1-2, is EPEVTQTPSHQVTQMGQEVILRCVPISNHLYFYWYRQILGQKVEFLVSFYNNEISEKSEIFDDQFSVERPDGSNFTLKIRSTKLEDSAMYFCASWVGRDGYTFGSGTRLTVV.

This sequence joins TRBV5-1 and TRBJ1-2; maybe TRBD1 (5 bases). Germline CDR1 reads SGHRS; CDR2 reads YFSETQ. The V and J ends lost 3 bases and 8 bases respectively, with 14 bases between them. The length of the CDR3 is 13 residues. CDR3 protein: CASSYATGGGYTF. The CDR3 nucleotides are TGCGCCAGCAGCTACGCTACAGGCGGCGGCTACACCTTC.

The chain carries TRBV30 and TRBJ2-7; no clear D gene. The CDR3 is made up of 11 amino acids. Germline values: CDR1 GTSNPN, CDR2 SVGIG (reference sequence). Trimming cost V 5 bases and J 0 bases, with 5 bases left between them. CDR3 sequence (DNA): TGTGCCTGGTCGCTCTCCTACGAGCAGTACTTC. Amino acids: CAWSLSYEQYF.

Only one count was recorded for this clone. In nucleotides, the CDR3 is TGTGCCAGCAGCCCACTTAGTCCCTCCGGGGTCGGCGGAAACACCATATATTTT. This codes for CASSPLSPSGVGGNTIYF. The chain uses TRBV11-2 and TRBJ1-3; no reliable D call. V was trimmed by 5 bases and J by 4 bases, leaving 24 bases between them. The germline V gene has CDR1 SGHAT and CDR2 FQNNGV. The length of the CDR3 is 18 residues.

J is TRBJ2-7 and V is TRBV5-1; D might be TRBD1 (7 bases). This CDR3 comprises 15 residues. V dropped 1 base and J dropped 0 bases, with 11 bases sitting between them. Germline V CDR1 and CDR2: SGHRS, YFSETQ. The CDR3 bases are TGCGCCAGCAGCTTGTGGCAGGGGGGCTCCTACGAGCAGTACTTC. This sequence encodes CASSLWQGGSYEQYF.

This clone has a single count. The chain joins TRBV29-1 to TRBJ2-1; the match to TRBD2 covers 10 bases. V lost 6 bases, J lost 8 bases, and 13 bases stayed unmatched. The germline V gene has CDR1 SQVTM and CDR2 ANQGSEA. This CDR3 has 15 amino acids. For the CDR3, the DNA is TGCAGCGTCAGAGCTAGGCTAGCGGGAGTACATGAGCAGTTCTTC. Its protein product is CSVRARLAGVHEQFF.

This clone was recorded a few times. The chain links TRBV2 to TRBJ2-5, with D perhaps TRBD2 (5 bases). CDR1 and CDR2 (germline): SNHLY, FYNNEI. This CDR3 region has 13 residues. V lost 3 bases and J lost 9, with 14 bases in between. The CDR3 spells CASSDSRSGAQYF. The CDR3 nucleotides are TGTGCCAGCAGTGATTCGAGGTCCGGGGCCCAGTACTTC.

The rearrangement uses TRBV24-1 and TRBJ2-1; D may be TRBD1 (6 bases). Per germline, CDR1 KGHDR and CDR2 SFDVKD. The V and J ends lost 3 bases and 2 bases respectively, with 13 bases between them. CDR3 length: 16 residues. The CDR3 sequence: CATSDQQGNTYNEQFF. The DNA for the CDR3 is TGTGCCACCAGTGATCAACAGGGAAACACCTACAATGAGCAGTTCTTC.

The chain recombines TRBV12-3 or TRBV12-4 with TRBJ1-1; no clear D. With 2 bases removed from V and 4 bases from J, the gap between germline ends came to 8 bases. The CDR3 spans 13 residues. CDR3 region: CASSLMWGTEAFF. The CDR3 DNA follows: TGTGCCAGCAGTTTAATGTGGGGCACTGAAGCTTTCTTT.

The chain employs TRBV19 and TRBJ2-2; 7 nucleotides agree with TRBD1. With V trimmed by 7 bases and J by 4 bases, 6 bases remained unmatched. CDR1 LNHDA and CDR2 SQIVND come from the germline V gene (reference sequence). The CDR3 runs 14 residues. Here the CDR3 reads CASTPGQSTGELFF. The DNA for the CDR3 is TGTGCCAGTACCCCGGGACAGTCCACCGGGGAGCTGTTTTTT. Full variable domain (rest looked up from reference TRBV19 and TRBJ2-2): DGGITQSPKYLFRKEGQNVTLSCEQNLNHDAMYWYRQDPGQGLRLIYYSQIVNDFQKGDIAEGYSVSREKKESFPLTVTSAQKNPTAFYLCASTPGQSTGELFFGEGSRLTVL.

This clone turned up a few times. The chain combines TRBV16 with TRBJ1-2; the D is unclear. This CDR3 has 13 residues. Germline V CDR1 and CDR2: KGHSY, FQNENV. With 2 bases removed from V and 1 base from J, the gap between germline ends came to 5 bases. The CDR3 protein is CASSQDRNYGYTF. CDR3 DNA sequence: TGTGCCAGCAGCCAAGACCGTAACTATGGCTACACCTTC.

In nucleotides, the CDR3 is TGTGCCAGCAGTTACCTCGGGACTCAGCCCCAGCATTTT. Translated: CASSYLGTQPQHF. The chain uses TRBV6-2 or TRBV6-3 and TRBJ1-5, with D perhaps matching TRBD1 (5 bases). Looked up from germline, CDR1 is MNHEY and CDR2 is SVGEGT. The V end was cut by 2 bases, the J end by 6 bases, with 8 bases between. CDR3 size: 13 residues.

The chain couples TRBV27 to TRBJ1-2; weak D call: TRBD1 (5 bases). Trimming shortened V by 4 bases and J by 4 bases, and 10 bases separated the two germline ends. The CDR3 is 13 residues long. Per germline, CDR1 MNHEY and CDR2 SMNVEV (reference sequence). The DNA of the CDR3 is TGTGCCAGCAGTTCCAGGGAAGGCTATGGCTACACCTTC. Protein: CASSSREGYGYTF.

This chain joins TRBV28 and TRBJ2-3; TRBD1 agrees at 8 bases. The germline V gene has CDR1 MDHEN and CDR2 SYDVKM. The CDR3 is 15 residues long. After removal of 5 bases from V and 3 bases from J, the junction contained 7 bases not matched to a gene. CDR3 nucleotide sequence: TGTGCCAGCAGTGCCGCAGGGGGCTGGACAGATACGCAGTATTTT. This codes for CASSAAGGWTDTQYF.

The chain links TRBV27 to TRBJ2-3; no clear D. This CDR3 spans 12 amino acids. V was trimmed by 3 bases and J by 8 bases, leaving 9 bases between them. CDR1 is MNHEY, CDR2 SMNVEV, per germline (reference sequence). This CDR3 is CASSLRPGTQYF. CDR3 sequence (DNA): TGTGCCAGCAGTTTGCGGCCCGGTACGCAGTATTTT.

CDR3 nucleotides: TGTGCCAGCAGTGACAGGAGAAACACTGAAGCTTTCTTT. Translation gives CASSDRRNTEAFF. The chain has TRBV2 and TRBJ1-1; D ambiguous. Germline V gene sequence: CDR1 SNHLY, CDR2 FYNNEI. The ends were cut back, 3 bases at V and 2 bases at J, with 7 bases in the middle. The CDR3 totals 13 residues.

The chain couples TRBV5-6 to TRBJ1-2; possible D gene TRBD1, 5 bases. This CDR3 comprises 16 residues. Trimming removed 4 bases at V and 0 bases at J, with 16 bases between. CDR1 and CDR2 (germline): SGHDT, YYEEEE. The CDR3 sequence is CASSPSPGSPNYGYTF. The DNA for the CDR3 is TGTGCCAGCAGCCCGTCCCCAGGGTCGCCTAACTATGGCTACACCTTC.

The V gene is TRBV19, the J gene TRBJ1-1; no clear D. Per the germline V gene, CDR1 is LNHDA and CDR2 is SQIVND (reference sequence). The CDR3 totals 17 residues. V dropped 3 bases and J dropped 1 base, with 18 bases sitting between them. CDR3 sequence reads: CASSISLAATSNTEAFF. The CDR3 coding sequence is TGTGCCAGTAGTATTTCTCTCGCCGCTACTTCGAACACTGAAGCTTTCTTT.

The chain employs TRBV6-5 and TRBJ2-1; a possible D gene is TRBD1 (6 bases). This CDR3 has 11 amino acids. Germline lookup yields CDR1 MNHEY and CDR2 SVGAGI. V dropped 7 bases and J dropped 10 bases, with 11 bases sitting between them. CDR3 DNA sequence: TGTGCCAGCACCGCCGGGACAGAGCAGTTCTTC. Translation: CASTAGTEQFF.

This clone was observed a single time. The genes are TRBV10-3 and TRBJ1-2; 10 nucleotides line up with TRBD1. Per germline, CDR1 ENHRY and CDR2 SYGVKD. This CDR3 is built from 15 residues. Trimming cost V 0 bases and J 8 bases; bases outside gene matches: 6. CDR3 sequence: CAISESRGTGAGYTF. The CDR3 DNA reads TGTGCCATCAGTGAGTCGCGCGGGACAGGGGCCGGCTACACCTTC.

The rearrangement uses TRBV18 and TRBJ2-1, with 7 bases identical to TRBD1. The V gene's germline CDR1 is KGHSH and CDR2 LQKENI. The CDR3 loop spans 20 amino acids. J lost 4 bases, V lost 3 bases, and 21 bases had no gene match. The CDR3 reads CASSPERAGGTFRPYNEQFF. The CDR3 bases are TGTGCCAGCTCACCCGAGAGGGCAGGGGGAACCTTCCGGCCATACAATGAGCAGTTCTTC.